The clone carrying this T cell receptor beta chain appeared many times. TCRdb called the 5' RACE reads again in MiXCR, with one record for every CDR3 protein. The table shows around 140,000 distinct CDR3 sequences, with 10% to 12% occurring only once. The germline V gene encodes CDR1 MNHNS and CDR2 SASEGT. Trimming removed 5 bases at V and 7 bases at J, with 13 bases between. This CDR3 has 13 residues. This sample stems from a study of CD8 T cells in ankylosing spondylitis. This TCR was recovered from a female donor with ankylosing spondylitis or in good health (not recorded which). Sequencing input: blood, either unsorted or a sorted T cell fraction (not recorded which). This rearrangement joins TRBV6-1 to TRBJ2-3, with D possibly matching TRBD1 (8 bases). The CDR3 nucleotides read TGTGCCAGCAGTCCACAGGGGGGGAATACGCAGTATTTT. Residues: CASSPQGGNTQYF.